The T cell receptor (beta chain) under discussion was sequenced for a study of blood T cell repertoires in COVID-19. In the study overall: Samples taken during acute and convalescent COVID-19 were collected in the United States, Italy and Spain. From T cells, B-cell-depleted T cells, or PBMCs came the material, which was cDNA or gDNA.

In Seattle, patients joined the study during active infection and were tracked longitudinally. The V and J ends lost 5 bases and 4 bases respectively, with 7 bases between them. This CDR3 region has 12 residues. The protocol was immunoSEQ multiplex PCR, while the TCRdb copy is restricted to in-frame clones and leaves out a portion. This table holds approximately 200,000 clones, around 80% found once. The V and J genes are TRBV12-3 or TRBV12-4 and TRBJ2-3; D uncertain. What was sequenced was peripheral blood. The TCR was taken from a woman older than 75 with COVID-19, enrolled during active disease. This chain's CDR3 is CASSPRSDTQYF. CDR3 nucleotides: TGTGCCAGCAGTCCTAGGTCAGATACGCAGTATTTT.